One and the same sample provided the 30 T cell receptor beta chains below, sequenced in a study of T cell repertoires in cytomegalovirus infection. TCRdb itself ran the reads through MiXCR, one entry per CDR3 protein. Here the sample spans 740,000 or so distinct CDR3 sequences, 35% being singletons. Sample: PBMCs. The source of these receptors is a human donor in good health (CMV status not recorded). Some clones in this sample may be carry-over from other donors' samples.

This chain connects TRBV20-1 to TRBJ1-2; 8 bases fit TRBD1. The junction had 10 bases not matched to a gene; V was cut back by 1 base and J by 3 bases. The CDR3 length is 16 residues. Germline CDR1 DFQATT, CDR2 SNEGSKA (reference sequence). This CDR3 is CSARVPGQASYYGYTF. The CDR3 nucleotides read TGCAGTGCTAGAGTACCGGGACAGGCGTCCTACTATGGCTACACCTTC.

In regard to this clonotype: A read error may be the cause here, since a much bigger clone is one base away. This rearrangement joins TRBV24-1 to TRBJ2-2; TRBD2 agrees at 7 bases. Germline V gives CDR1 KGHDR, CDR2 SFDVKD. Unmatched junction bases numbered 10, after V lost 6 bases and J lost 4 bases. The CDR3 totals 16 residues. The CDR3 DNA is TGTGCCACCAGTTATCCCGGGGGAGGGTCCACCGGGGAGCTGTTTTTT. This sequence encodes CATSYPGGGSTGELFF.

This chain connects TRBV7-2 to TRBJ2-7; D remains unclear. The CDR3 has 16 amino acids. Trimming removed 2 bases at V and 0 bases at J, with 14 bases between. Germline CDR1 and CDR2: SGHTA and FQGNSA. The CDR3 sequence is CASSLTLGATSYEQYF. The CDR3 nucleotides read TGTGCCAGCAGCTTAACACTCGGAGCGACCTCCTACGAGCAGTACTTC.

Notes on this clonotype: The junction does not match germline at one end; this may be a read error. This chain uses TRBV7-2 with TRBJ2-7, with no clear D. Germline V gene sequence: CDR1 SGHTA, CDR2 FQGNSA. The CDR3 spans 13 residues. CDR3 nucleotides: TGTGCCAGCAGCTTAGGCCGGGCCTACAAGCAGTACTTC. Its translation: CASSLGRAYKQYF.

Turning to this clonotype: Since the CDR3 does not end with the conserved phenylalanine or tryptophan, this likely comes from a read error. CDR3 coding DNA: TGCGCCAGCAGCCCCAGGGGGGCTGGGGCCAACGTCCTGACTTTA. This translates into CASSPRGAGANVLTL. The J gene is TRBJ2-6, the V gene TRBV4-1, with TRBD1 as a possible D gene (7 bases). Germline V CDR1 and CDR2: MGHRA, YSYEKL. CDR3 length: 15 amino acids. V was clipped by 4 bases and J by 2 bases, with 9 bases between them.

The chain links TRBV7-2 to TRBJ2-1; D is perhaps TRBD2 (7 bases). The germline CDR1 and CDR2 sequences are SGHTA and FQGNSA. The CDR3 consists of 16 residues. V dropped 8 bases and J dropped 0 bases, with 17 bases sitting between them. This CDR3 is CASAPRGASSYNEQFF. Written as DNA, the CDR3 is TGTGCCAGCGCCCCCCGGGGGGCGAGCTCCTACAATGAGCAGTTCTTC.

This clonotype was counted a few times. J is TRBJ2-2 and V is TRBV6-8, with TRBD1 matching over 11 bases. CDR1 and CDR2 from the germline V gene are MNHGY and SAAAGT. The CDR3 runs to 18 residues. After removal of 5 bases from V and 7 bases from J, the junction contained 15 bases not matched to a gene. Written as DNA, the CDR3 is TGTGCCAGCAGTCCCTCCTCCGGTCGGACAGGGGGCGGCGGGGAGCTGTTTTTT. This translates into CASSPSSGRTGGGGELFF.

The chain joins TRBV29-1 to TRBJ2-4; D is possibly TRBD1 (6 bases). The germline CDR1 and CDR2 sequences are SQVTM and ANQGSEA. The CDR3 is 11 residues long. V was pared by 5 bases and J by 8 bases, with 10 bases between. In DNA, the CDR3 is TGCAGCGTTCGCAGGGGAGACATTCAGTACTTC. Amino acid sequence: CSVRRGDIQYF.

The chain links TRBV12-3 or TRBV12-4 to TRBJ2-2; perhaps TRBD1 as D (6 bases). CDR3 length: 16 amino acids. Between the trimmed V and J ends, which lost 4 bases and 1 base, there was a span of 13 bases. The CDR3, as DNA: TGTGCCAGCAGTTCCTCCGACAGGCTGAACACCGGGGAGCTGTTTTTT. Its protein is CASSSSDRLNTGELFF.

This clonotype was counted a few times. This chain connects TRBV28 to TRBJ2-7; 8 nucleotides line up with TRBD2. In germline, CDR1 is MDHEN, CDR2 SYDVKM. This CDR3 is 15 amino acids long. V lost 3 bases and J lost 9; bases outside the gene matches: 13. The CDR3 sequence: CASSLGAAGALRQYF. CDR3 nucleotides: TGTGCCAGCAGTTTGGGAGCAGCGGGGGCCCTCAGGCAGTACTTC.

V gene TRBV4-2 combines with J gene TRBJ2-1; D possibly matches TRBD1 or TRBD2 (5 bases each). The CDR3 consists of 15 residues. Germline CDR1 is LGHNA and CDR2 is YNFKEQ. The V gene lost 3 bases and the J gene lost 6 bases, with 15 bases spanning the gap. For the CDR3, the DNA is TGTGCCAGCAGCCAGACGACCCGGGACCTCAATGAGCAGTTCTTC. Its protein product is CASSQTTRDLNEQFF.

This clonotype was detected only once. The rearrangement links TRBV28 to TRBJ2-3, with 10 bases matching TRBD2. The CDR3 is 16 residues long. The germline V gene has CDR1 MDHEN and CDR2 SYDVKM. The V gene end was trimmed by 7 bases and the J gene end by 2 bases; junction bases not matched to a gene: 9. CDR3 residues: CASKIGTSALTDTQYF. DNA of the CDR3: TGTGCCAGCAAGATCGGGACTAGCGCTCTCACAGATACGCAGTATTTT.

The V gene is TRBV7-3, the J gene TRBJ2-6; D ambiguous. CDR1 is SGHTA and CDR2 is FQGTGA in the germline V gene. The length of the CDR3 is 13 residues. Trimming pared 0 bases from V and 6 bases from J, leaving 3 bases between. Here the CDR3 DNA reads TGTGCCAGCAGCTTAACGGAGGCCAACGTCCTGACTTTC. Its translation is CASSLTEANVLTF.

This clonotype came up a few times. The chain links TRBV7-9 to TRBJ2-7, with a tentative D call TRBD2 (5 bases). The germline gives CDR1 SEHNR, CDR2 FQNEAQ (reference sequence). V lost 1 base and J 7 bases, leaving 8 bases between the germline ends. The CDR3 spans 12 residues. In nucleotides, the CDR3 is TGTGCCAGCAGCTTAGGTTGGGAGGAGCAGTACTTC. Protein product: CASSLGWEEQYF.

The sample holds one count of this clonotype. Its ends do not fully match the called genes, so a read error is possible. The chain uses TRBV6-6 and TRBJ1-6; D is unclear. The CDR3 length is 12 residues. Germline-derived CDR1 and CDR2 are MNHNY and SVGAGI (reference sequence). The CDR3 DNA is TGTGCCAGCAGAGGCTTCAGTTCACCCCTACACTTT. It is translated as CASRGFSSPLHF.

V gene TRBV5-3 combines with J gene TRBJ2-5; D is possibly TRBD1 (6 bases). TRBV5-3 is annotated as an ORF whose role is uncertain. V lost 8 bases and J lost 1, with 18 bases in between. The CDR3 contains 15 residues. CDR3: CASDNRDTRQETQYF. The CDR3 region has the DNA TGTGCCAGCGATAACCGGGACACTCGCCAAGAGACCCAGTACTTC.

A remark on this clonotype: One end of the junction does not line up with germline, which may come from a read error. This rearrangement joins TRBV20-1 to TRBJ2-7; 7 bases match TRBD1. Germline V gene data show CDR1 as DFQATT and CDR2 as SNEGSKA (reference sequence). This CDR3 spans 12 amino acids. CDR3 sequence (DNA): TGCAGTGCTATTCCAGGGGGATACGAGCAGTCCTTC. It yields the protein CSAIPGGYEQSF.

This clonotype has more than one count but fewer than ten. The chain uses TRBV6-6 and TRBJ1-1; D unresolved. V lost 2 bases to trimming and J lost 0 bases, with 10 bases between them. The CDR3 length is 15 residues. Germline CDR1 reads MNHNY; CDR2 reads SVGAGI (reference sequence). As DNA, the CDR3 is TGTGCCAGCAGTTACCGTACGGCAGTGAACACTGAAGCTTTCTTT. Residues: CASSYRTAVNTEAFF.

There are a few counts of this clonotype. At one end, the junction sequence differs from germline, possibly due to a read error. The chain couples TRBV6-6 to TRBJ1-2; 11 bases are shared with TRBD1. Germline-derived CDR1 and CDR2 are MNHNY and SVGAGI (reference sequence). The CDR3 extends over 17 amino acids. The CDR3 DNA is TGTGCCAGCAGTCACTCCCCCGGGACAGGGGGTATCTATGGCTACACCTTC. It yields the protein CASSHSPGTGGIYGYTF.

Concerning this clonotype itself: Possible read error: a much larger clone is one base away. The chain carries TRBV6-6 and TRBJ1-6; the match to TRBD1 covers 7 bases. The junction had 9 bases not matched to a gene; V was cut back by 10 bases and J by 3 bases. The germline CDR1 and CDR2 sequences are MNHNY and SVGAGI (reference sequence). This CDR3 is 15 amino acids long. The CDR3 loop reads CANSQGTVYNSPLHF. CDR3 coding DNA: TGTGCCAACAGCCAGGGGACAGTCTATAATTCACCCCTCCACTTT.

The chain joins TRBV7-9 to TRBJ1-4; weak D call: TRBD1 (6 bases). V gave up 8 bases and J gave up 6 bases, with 13 bases separating them. Per germline, CDR1 SEHNR and CDR2 FQNEAQ (reference sequence). The CDR3 covers 13 residues. Written as DNA, the CDR3 is TGTGCCAGCGGGGGAGGACAGTATGAAAAACTGTTTTTT. Its translation: CASGGGQYEKLFF.

This clonotype came up a few times. This sequence joins TRBV6-1 and TRBJ2-7, with D perhaps given as TRBD1 or TRBD2 (5 bases each). The germline V and J ends were trimmed by 2 bases and 2 bases, with 7 bases remaining between them. In germline, CDR1 is MNHNS, CDR2 SASEGT. The CDR3 contains 13 residues. CDR3 in DNA: TGTGCCAGCAGTGAACAGGGACCCTACGAGCAGTACTTC. Encoded protein: CASSEQGPYEQYF.

Details on this clonotype: A read error may explain this, as a much larger clone is one base away. This chain joins TRBV7-2 and TRBJ2-3; D is undetermined. CDR1 is SGHTA, CDR2 FQGNSA, per germline. The CDR3 is 12 amino acids. Between the trimmed V and J ends, which lost 8 bases and 5 bases, there was a span of 11 bases. DNA of the CDR3: TGTGCCAGCCACCGTGGAAAAGATACGCAGTATTTT. Its translation is CASHRGKDTQYF. The full variable domain, completed using reference TRBV7-2 and TRBJ2-3, is GAGVSQSPSNKVTEKGKDVELRCDPISGHTALYWYRQSLGQGLEFLIYFQGNSAPDKSGLPSDRFSAERTGGSVSTLTIQRTQQEDSAVYLCASHRGKDTQYFGPGTRLTVL.

The table lists this clonotype with a few counts. The rearrangement joins TRBV4-1 to TRBJ2-2, with a tentative D call TRBD2 (6 bases). The germline V and J ends were trimmed by 8 bases and 4 bases, with 14 bases remaining between them. The CDR3 covers 14 residues. Germline V gene data show CDR1 as MGHRA and CDR2 as YSYEKL. For the CDR3, the DNA is TGCGCCAGCGGTAGGGGAGGTAGCACCGGGGAGCTGTTTTTT. It translates to CASGRGGSTGELFF.

CDR3 DNA sequence: TGTGCCAGCAGCTCCCGCCGACAGGGGGCCACTGAAGCTTTCTTT. Protein: CASSSRRQGATEAFF. The chain is built from TRBV7-8 and TRBJ1-1; the match to TRBD1 covers 10 bases. The CDR3 runs to 15 residues. Losses at the gene ends were 4 bases for V and 4 bases for J; bases not matched to a gene: 6. Per the germline V gene, CDR1 is SGHVS and CDR2 is FQNEAQ. Drawing the rest from reference TRBV7-8 and TRBJ1-1, the complete variable domain is GAGVSQSPRYKVAKRGQDVALRCDPISGHVSLFWYQQALGQGPEFLTYFQNEAQLDKSGLPSDRFFAERPEGSVSTLKIQRTQQEDSAVYLCASSSRRQGATEAFFGQGTRLTVV.

A note on this clonotype: Lacking the conserved final phenylalanine or tryptophan, this CDR3 likely reflects a read error. The chain has TRBV12-3 or TRBV12-4 and TRBJ1-3, with 7 bases aligning to TRBD1. V gave up 5 bases and J gave up 0 bases; unmatched junction bases: 7. The CDR3 contains 16 residues. CDR3 protein: CASSPAGTVSGNTIYC. CDR3 bases: TGTGCCAGCAGTCCCGCCGGGACAGTCTCTGGAAACACCATATATTGT.

The chain carries TRBV28 and TRBJ1-5, with D uncertain. Trimming left V 5 bases short and J 4 bases short, with 15 bases between. The germline CDR1 and CDR2 sequences are MDHEN and SYDVKM. CDR3 length: 15 amino acids. This CDR3 is CASSPTGRVNQPQHF. The DNA of the CDR3 is TGTGCCAGCAGTCCCACGGGGAGGGTTAATCAGCCCCAGCATTTT.

V is TRBV7-8 and J is TRBJ1-1; no reliable D call. Trimming stripped 7 bases from V and 2 bases from J, with 14 bases between. The CDR3 consists of 14 residues. Looked up from germline, CDR1 is SGHVS and CDR2 is FQNEAQ. The chain's CDR3 is CASNSGLANTEAFF. DNA for the CDR3: TGTGCCAGCAACTCAGGACTGGCAAACACTGAAGCTTTCTTT.

This clonotype was recorded a few times. This chain links TRBV24-1 with TRBJ1-2, with D perhaps matching TRBD1 (6 bases). Trimming pared 5 bases from V and 6 bases from J, leaving 12 bases between. Looked up from germline, CDR1 is KGHDR and CDR2 is SFDVKD. The CDR3 is made up of 13 amino acids. Here the CDR3 reads CATSGGGSDGYTF. The CDR3 DNA follows: TGTGCCACCAGTGGGGGGGGCTCAGATGGCTACACCTTC.

This clonotype was recorded many times. V gene TRBV12-3 or TRBV12-4 combines with J gene TRBJ2-7; TRBD2 is a possible D gene (5 bases). The CDR3 is made up of 13 amino acids. Trimming left V 3 bases short and J 0 bases short, with 6 bases between. CDR3 DNA: TGTGCCAGCAGTTTCGAGGGCTCCTACGAGCAGTACTTC. This encodes CASSFEGSYEQYF.